The rows below give T cell receptor beta chains drawn from one sample of a study of T cell responses to AZD1222 COVID-19 vaccine. Clones were sequenced by immunoSEQ multiplex PCR, and TCRdb holds only the in-frame ones, with some missing. The sample holds around 100,000 clones, roughly 87% seen once. Here the sequenced sample was peripheral blood, taken on day 0 of AZD1222 vaccination. The origin of the receptors is an adult in good health. Each CDR3 is given with its conserved first and last residue. The D gene is left open where the match is weak. Some rows mark clone size as missing; the rest say once, few, many or name a class of expanded clone.

CDR3 protein	CDR3 DNA	V gene	clone size	J gene	D gene
CASSSGQSYEQYF	TGTGCCAGCAGTTCTGGACAGTCCTACGAGCAGTACTTC	TRBV28	NA	TRBJ2-7	NA
CASSRQDLNSYEQYF	TGTGCCAGCAGTCGACAGGACCTCAATTCCTACGAGCAGTACTTC	TRBV28	NA	TRBJ2-7	NA
CASSATGGDYGYTF	TGTGCCAGCAGCGCGACAGGGGGGGACTATGGCTACACCTTC	TRBV9	NA	TRBJ1-2	TRBD1
CASSSRDKGYF	TGTGCCAGCAGCAGCCGGGACAAGGGGTACTTC	TRBV28	NA	TRBJ2-7	NA
CASSLTGGSGTEAFF	TGTGCCAGCAGCCTCACAGGGGGCTCGGGGACTGAAGCTTTCTTT	TRBV5-5	NA	TRBJ1-1	TRBD1
CASSLGDSHEQFF	TGCGCCAGCAGCTTGGGGGACAGCCATGAGCAGTTCTTC	TRBV5-1	NA	TRBJ2-1	TRBD1
CASSMVDRGGYTF	TGTGCCAGTAGTATGGTTGACAGGGGTGGCTACACCTTC	TRBV19	NA	TRBJ1-2	TRBD1
CASTGTYYGYTF	TGTGCCAGTACAGGGACGTACTATGGCTACACCTTC	TRBV19	NA	TRBJ1-2	NA
CAWRAGGANSYNEQFF	TGTGCCTGGAGAGCAGGGGGCGCTAATTCCTACAATGAGCAGTTCTTC	TRBV30	NA	TRBJ2-1	TRBD1
CASSQWTGAEYGYTF	TGTGCCAGCAGCCAGTGGACAGGGGCAGAGTATGGCTACACCTTC	TRBV3-1/TRBV3-2	NA	TRBJ1-2	TRBD1
CASSQMYEQYF	TGTGCCAGCAGTCAAATGTACGAGCAGTACTTC	TRBV3-1/TRBV3-2	NA	TRBJ2-7	NA
CASSLSPGGPYEQYF	TGTGCCAGTAGTTTGTCCCCAGGGGGTCCCTACGAGCAGTACTTC	TRBV19	NA	TRBJ2-7	TRBD1
CASSPGQATNVLTF	TGTGCCAGCAGTCCCGGCCAGGCGACCAACGTCCTGACTTTC	TRBV28	NA	TRBJ2-6	NA
CASSLARSASTQYF	TGTGCCAGCAGCTTAGCGAGGTCGGCCAGTACGCAGTATTTT	TRBV7-9	once	TRBJ2-3	NA
CASSQGFGGAYEQYF	TGTGCCAGCAGCCAAGGATTCGGAGGGGCCTACGAGCAGTACTTC	TRBV14	NA	TRBJ2-7	NA
CAISGLRQGWGAFF	TGTGCCATCAGTGGTCTCCGACAGGGGTGGGGAGCTTTCTTT	TRBV10-3	NA	TRBJ1-1	TRBD1
CASRSTHGLAGPYEQYF	TGTGCCAGCAGATCTACCCATGGACTAGCGGGGCCCTACGAGCAGTACTTC	TRBV5-5	NA	TRBJ2-7	TRBD2
CASSTRVSSGNTIYF	TGTGCCAGCAGTACCAGGGTGAGCTCTGGAAACACCATATATTTT	TRBV28	NA	TRBJ1-3	NA
CASSKDGAGNQPQHF	TGTGCCAGTAGTAAGGACGGAGCGGGCAATCAGCCCCAGCATTTT	TRBV19	NA	TRBJ1-5	NA
CASSPGTGGGLAAYNEQFF	TGCGCCAGCAGCCCCGGGACAGGGGGTGGGCTAGCGGCCTACAATGAGCAGTTCTTC	TRBV5-1	NA	TRBJ2-1	TRBD1
CAWRKSLSGNTIYF	TGTGCCTGGAGGAAAAGCCTCTCTGGAAACACCATATATTTT	TRBV30	NA	TRBJ1-3	NA
CASSLGTVYEQYF	TGTGCCAGCAGTTTAGGGACCGTCTACGAGCAGTACTTC	TRBV12-3/TRBV12-4	NA	TRBJ2-7	NA
CASNADRGAGYTF	TGTGCCAGCAACGCCGACAGGGGCGCTGGCTACACCTTC	TRBV2	NA	TRBJ1-2	TRBD1